The sequence of this TCR beta chain was determined in a study of T cell responses to AZD1222 COVID-19 vaccine. General study points: The donors showed a predominance of white British ancestry and of females, with possible underestimation of clonal diversity. Close to half of all spike-specific TCRs reportedly target regions of the variants that are unmutated. Spike-specific TCR breadth and depth grew following two AZD1222 doses.

The CDR3 is 16 residues long. From germline, CDR1 is WNHNN and CDR2 SYGVQD (reference sequence). Trimming removed 3 bases from V and 3 bases from J; junction bases left unmatched: 8. Sequenced by immunoSEQ multiplex PCR; TCRdb stores in-frame clones only, minus some. The sample consists of 150,000 to 180,000 clones, over 80% of them appearing once. Regarding this clone: The antigen is not known.

The sample was peripheral blood, taken 28 days after the second AZD1222 dose. The source is an adult who received the AZD1222 COVID-19 vaccine. The chain employs TRBV10-1 and TRBJ2-7; 10 bases are a match to TRBD2. CDR3 DNA sequence: TGCGCCAGCAGTGAACTAGCGGGAAGGAGACTCTACGAGCAGTACTTC. Residues: CASSELAGRRLYEQYF.